The rows below give T cell receptor beta chains drawn from one sample of a study of blood T cell repertoires in COVID-19. TCRdb's copy holds only in-frame clones and misses some; the assay was immunoSEQ multiplex PCR. Here the sample spans roughly 100,000 clones, around nine tenths being singletons. Sequencing used peripheral blood. Receptors were obtained from a woman of 80 years or more in a cohort sampled during active COVID-19. The CDR3 runs from the conserved cysteine through the conserved F or W. Each record gives: clone size, J gene, V gene, D gene, CDR3 protein, CDR3 DNA. The D gene is left open where the match is weak. Not all rows give a size; the values are once, few, many and, for expanded clones, a class.

abundance: NA; j_gene: TRBJ1-6; v_gene: TRBV27; d_gene: TRBD1; CDR3aa: CASSLEGWMGTDHSPLHF; CDR3nt: TGTGCCAGCAGTTTAGAAGGGTGGATGGGGACAGATCACTCACCCCTCCACTTT
abundance: NA; j_gene: TRBJ2-3; v_gene: TRBV2; d_gene: NA; CDR3aa: CASGVVASTDTQYF; CDR3nt: TGTGCCAGCGGGGTGGTAGCGTCAACAGATACGCAGTATTTT
abundance: NA; j_gene: TRBJ2-1; v_gene: TRBV11-2; d_gene: NA; CDR3aa: CASSLDGGRTDEQFF; CDR3nt: TGTGCCAGCAGCTTAGACGGAGGCCGCACGGATGAGCAGTTCTTC
abundance: NA; j_gene: TRBJ1-1; v_gene: TRBV28; d_gene: TRBD1; CDR3aa: CASSRDRNTEAFF; CDR3nt: TGTGCCAGCAGTAGGGACAGGAACACTGAAGCTTTCTTT
abundance: NA; j_gene: TRBJ1-2; v_gene: TRBV6-5; d_gene: TRBD1; CDR3aa: CASRGTGVSTF; CDR3nt: TGTGCCAGCAGAGGAACAGGGGTGAGCACCTTC
abundance: NA; j_gene: TRBJ1-1; v_gene: TRBV7-9; d_gene: TRBD1; CDR3aa: CASRIPGGLHTEAFF; CDR3nt: TGTGCCAGCAGGATACCAGGGGGGCTTCACACTGAAGCTTTCTTT
abundance: NA; j_gene: TRBJ2-3; v_gene: TRBV10-3; d_gene: TRBD2; CDR3aa: CAIATSGQTSTDTQYF; CDR3nt: TGTGCCATCGCGACTAGCGGGCAGACTAGCACAGATACGCAGTATTTT
abundance: NA; j_gene: TRBJ1-3; v_gene: TRBV14; d_gene: NA; CDR3aa: CASSQGYRDSGNTIYF; CDR3nt: TGTGCCAGCAGCCAAGGCTACAGGGACTCTGGAAACACCATATATTTT
abundance: once; j_gene: TRBJ2-5; v_gene: TRBV6-5; d_gene: NA; CDR3aa: CASRVGGAGTQYF; CDR3nt: TGTGCCTCCCGGGTAGGGGGGGCTGGGACCCAGTACTTC
abundance: NA; j_gene: TRBJ2-2; v_gene: TRBV7-9; d_gene: TRBD1; CDR3aa: CASSSGGATGELFF; CDR3nt: TGTGCCAGCAGCTCAGGGGGCGCCACCGGGGAGCTGTTTTTT
abundance: NA; j_gene: TRBJ1-4; v_gene: TRBV29-1; d_gene: TRBD1; CDR3aa: CSVDQTGAGEKLFF; CDR3nt: TGCAGCGTTGACCAGACAGGGGCCGGTGAAAAACTGTTTTTT
abundance: NA; j_gene: TRBJ1-4; v_gene: TRBV28; d_gene: NA; CDR3aa: CASSTGTPEKLFF; CDR3nt: TGTGCCAGCAGTACCGGGACACCAGAAAAACTGTTTTTT
abundance: NA; j_gene: TRBJ2-2; v_gene: TRBV3-1/TRBV3-2; d_gene: NA; CDR3aa: CASSQGRAGELFF; CDR3nt: TGTGCCAGCAGCCAAGGTCGGGCCGGGGAGCTGTTTTTT
abundance: NA; j_gene: TRBJ2-1; v_gene: TRBV21-1; d_gene: NA; CDR3aa: CASSSRGGRSYNEQFF; CDR3nt: TGTGCCAGCAGCTCGCGAGGGGGCAGGTCCTACAATGAGCAGTTCTTC
abundance: NA; j_gene: TRBJ2-3; v_gene: TRBV12-3/TRBV12-4; d_gene: NA; CDR3aa: CASSPGQVGAQYF; CDR3nt: TGTGCCAGCAGCCCCGGACAAGTCGGTGCGCAGTATTTT
abundance: NA; j_gene: TRBJ2-7; v_gene: TRBV5-1; d_gene: NA; CDR3aa: CASSLGAGKLEQYF; CDR3nt: TGCGCCAGCAGCTTGGGTGCAGGAAAGCTCGAGCAGTACTTC
abundance: NA; j_gene: TRBJ2-6; v_gene: TRBV2; d_gene: NA; CDR3aa: CASSRDNGNVLTF; CDR3nt: TGTGCCAGCAGCAGGGACAATGGCAACGTCCTGACTTTC
abundance: NA; j_gene: TRBJ2-1; v_gene: TRBV19; d_gene: NA; CDR3aa: CASSQGTAGGNEQFF; CDR3nt: TGTGCCAGTAGTCAGGGGACGGCGGGCGGCAATGAGCAGTTCTTC
abundance: NA; j_gene: TRBJ1-4; v_gene: TRBV5-5; d_gene: NA; CDR3aa: CASSAGGNEKLFF; CDR3nt: TGTGCCAGCAGCGCGGGGGGTAATGAAAAACTGTTTTTT
abundance: NA; j_gene: TRBJ1-2; v_gene: TRBV12-3/TRBV12-4; d_gene: NA; CDR3aa: CASSWDTNYGYTF; CDR3nt: TGTGCCAGCAGTTGGGACACCAACTATGGCTACACCTTC
abundance: few; j_gene: TRBJ2-3; v_gene: TRBV5-1; d_gene: TRBD2; CDR3aa: CASSWAPNPGVGAGERYTQYF; CDR3nt: TGCGCCAGCAGCTGGGCCCCGAATCCCGGGGTAGGCGCGGGAGAAAGGTATACGCAGTATTTT
abundance: NA; j_gene: TRBJ1-1; v_gene: TRBV11-2; d_gene: TRBD1; CDR3aa: CASSSTGGAEAFF; CDR3nt: TGTGCCAGCAGCTCCACAGGGGGGGCTGAAGCTTTCTTT
abundance: NA; j_gene: TRBJ1-6; v_gene: TRBV7-9; d_gene: NA; CDR3aa: CASSWGGAVNSPLHF; CDR3nt: TGTGCCAGCAGCTGGGGGGGGGCGGTGAATTCACCCCTCCACTTT
abundance: NA; j_gene: TRBJ2-1; v_gene: TRBV29-1; d_gene: TRBD1; CDR3aa: CSPRGLAYNEQFF; CDR3nt: TGCAGCCCCAGGGGGCTAGCTTACAATGAGCAGTTCTTC
abundance: NA; j_gene: TRBJ1-1; v_gene: TRBV30; d_gene: NA; CDR3aa: CAWSVGGAMNTEAFF; CDR3nt: TGTGCCTGGAGTGTAGGGGGAGCCATGAACACTGAAGCTTTCTTT
abundance: NA; j_gene: TRBJ1-2; v_gene: TRBV12-3/TRBV12-4; d_gene: NA; CDR3aa: CASSPQRVYGYTF; CDR3nt: TGTGCCAGCAGCCCGCAGCGGGTCTATGGCTACACCTTC
abundance: NA; j_gene: TRBJ2-1; v_gene: TRBV5-5; d_gene: TRBD2; CDR3aa: CASSQTSGYNEQFF; CDR3nt: TGTGCCAGCAGCCAGACTAGCGGCTACAATGAGCAGTTCTTC
abundance: NA; j_gene: TRBJ2-6; v_gene: TRBV27; d_gene: TRBD1; CDR3aa: CASARQGVGGANVLTF; CDR3nt: TGTGCCAGCGCCAGACAGGGGGTAGGTGGGGCCAACGTCCTGACTTTC
abundance: NA; j_gene: TRBJ1-2; v_gene: TRBV6-5; d_gene: TRBD1; CDR3aa: CASSSWTGFNYGYTF; CDR3nt: TGTGCCAGCAGTTCTTGGACAGGGTTCAACTATGGCTACACCTTC
abundance: NA; j_gene: TRBJ2-2; v_gene: TRBV19; d_gene: TRBD1; CDR3aa: CASRAGQGTVTGELFF; CDR3nt: TGTGCCAGTAGGGCGGGACAGGGAACGGTCACCGGGGAGCTGTTTTTT
abundance: NA; j_gene: TRBJ2-1; v_gene: TRBV9; d_gene: NA; CDR3aa: CASSFYRDGEQFF; CDR3nt: TGTGCCAGCAGCTTCTACAGGGACGGTGAGCAGTTCTTC
abundance: NA; j_gene: TRBJ2-1; v_gene: TRBV3-1/TRBV3-2; d_gene: TRBD2; CDR3aa: CASSGSGGVNEQFF; CDR3nt: TGTGCCAGCAGCGGTAGCGGGGGTGTCAATGAGCAGTTCTTC
abundance: NA; j_gene: TRBJ2-3; v_gene: TRBV18; d_gene: NA; CDR3aa: CASSPTGVRDTQYF; CDR3nt: TGTGCCAGCTCCCCGACGGGGGTGAGAGATACGCAGTATTTT
abundance: NA; j_gene: TRBJ1-6; v_gene: TRBV30; d_gene: NA; CDR3aa: CAWSRDRGPLHF; CDR3nt: TGTGCCTGGAGTAGGGATAGGGGACCCCTCCACTTT
abundance: once; j_gene: TRBJ2-1; v_gene: TRBV18; d_gene: NA; CDR3aa: CASSPLTGTTYNEQFF; CDR3nt: TGTGCCAGCTCACCATTGACAGGTACCACCTACAATGAGCAGTTCTTC
abundance: NA; j_gene: TRBJ1-3; v_gene: TRBV10-2; d_gene: NA; CDR3aa: CASSEQRGSGNTIYF; CDR3nt: TGCGCCAGCAGTGAACAGAGAGGGTCTGGAAACACCATATATTTT
abundance: NA; j_gene: TRBJ1-5; v_gene: TRBV24-1; d_gene: NA; CDR3aa: CATSDSATGQPQHF; CDR3nt: TGTGCCACCAGTGATTCCGCGACGGGTCAGCCCCAGCATTTT
abundance: NA; j_gene: TRBJ2-7; v_gene: TRBV6-5; d_gene: NA; CDR3aa: CASSLSREAHEQYF; CDR3nt: TGTGCCAGCAGTTTGTCCAGGGAGGCCCACGAGCAGTACTTC
abundance: NA; j_gene: TRBJ2-7; v_gene: TRBV13; d_gene: NA; CDR3aa: CASSLGLVPAHEQYF; CDR3nt: TGTGCCAGCAGCTTAGGACTAGTTCCTGCCCACGAGCAGTACTTC
abundance: NA; j_gene: TRBJ2-1; v_gene: TRBV7-8; d_gene: TRBD1; CDR3aa: CASSLPLGTGVFNEQFF; CDR3nt: TGTGCCAGCAGCCTCCCTTTAGGGACAGGGGTGTTCAATGAGCAGTTCTTC
abundance: NA; j_gene: TRBJ2-1; v_gene: TRBV7-2; d_gene: TRBD1; CDR3aa: CASSLYGTAYNEQFF; CDR3nt: TGTGCCAGCAGCTTATACGGGACAGCCTACAATGAGCAGTTCTTC
abundance: NA; j_gene: TRBJ2-7; v_gene: TRBV19; d_gene: TRBD1; CDR3aa: CASSPLTGGYYEQYF; CDR3nt: TGTGCCAGTAGTCCCCTGACAGGGGGGTACTACGAGCAGTACTTC
abundance: NA; j_gene: TRBJ2-1; v_gene: TRBV18; d_gene: NA; CDR3aa: CASSPGDTWEQFF; CDR3nt: TGTGCCAGCTCACCAGGGGACACGTGGGAGCAGTTCTTC
abundance: NA; j_gene: TRBJ1-5; v_gene: TRBV27; d_gene: NA; CDR3aa: CASSTVGSNQPQHF; CDR3nt: TGTGCCAGCAGTACGGTCGGGTCCAATCAGCCCCAGCATTTT
abundance: NA; j_gene: TRBJ1-1; v_gene: TRBV10-3; d_gene: TRBD1; CDR3aa: CAISAPPGQGTEAFF; CDR3nt: TGTGCCATCAGTGCACCCCCGGGACAGGGCACTGAAGCTTTCTTT
abundance: once; j_gene: TRBJ1-2; v_gene: TRBV10-3; d_gene: TRBD1; CDR3aa: CATGQGAGYGYTF; CDR3nt: TGTGCCACCGGACAGGGGGCCGGGTATGGCTACACCTTC
abundance: NA; j_gene: TRBJ2-5; v_gene: TRBV7-9; d_gene: TRBD2; CDR3aa: CASSLGVVGVAGVQETQYF; CDR3nt: TGTGCCAGCAGCTTAGGAGTGGTCGGGGTAGCGGGAGTACAAGAGACCCAGTACTTC
abundance: NA; j_gene: TRBJ1-2; v_gene: TRBV19; d_gene: NA; CDR3aa: CASSGVAGTGYGYTF; CDR3nt: TGTGCCAGTAGTGGGGTGGCGGGGACGGGCTATGGCTACACCTTC
abundance: NA; j_gene: TRBJ2-3; v_gene: TRBV24-1; d_gene: NA; CDR3aa: CATSDSALVADTQYF; CDR3nt: TGTGCCACCAGTGATTCGGCGCTAGTGGCAGATACGCAGTATTTT
abundance: NA; j_gene: TRBJ2-1; v_gene: TRBV20-1; d_gene: TRBD2; CDR3aa: CSASWTSGRLDEQFF; CDR3nt: TGCAGTGCTAGTTGGACTAGCGGGAGATTAGATGAGCAGTTCTTC
abundance: NA; j_gene: TRBJ1-2; v_gene: TRBV19; d_gene: NA; CDR3aa: CASFKQGFYGYTF; CDR3nt: TGTGCCAGTTTCAAACAGGGATTCTATGGCTACACCTTC
abundance: NA; j_gene: TRBJ2-4; v_gene: TRBV5-1; d_gene: NA; CDR3aa: CASSLDYLAKNIQYF; CDR3nt: TGCGCCAGCAGCTTGGACTATCTAGCCAAAAACATTCAGTACTTC
abundance: NA; j_gene: TRBJ2-7; v_gene: TRBV4-2; d_gene: NA; CDR3aa: CASSQDQTGRTYEQYF; CDR3nt: TGTGCCAGCAGCCAAGATCAAACAGGTAGGACCTACGAGCAGTACTTC
abundance: NA; j_gene: TRBJ1-1; v_gene: TRBV15; d_gene: NA; CDR3aa: CATSRAAGNTEAFF; CDR3nt: TGTGCCACCAGCAGAGCGGCGGGGAACACTGAAGCTTTCTTT
abundance: NA; j_gene: TRBJ1-1; v_gene: TRBV28; d_gene: NA; CDR3aa: CASSSPQGKNTEAFF; CDR3nt: TGTGCCAGCAGTTCGCCTCAGGGGAAGAACACTGAAGCTTTCTTT